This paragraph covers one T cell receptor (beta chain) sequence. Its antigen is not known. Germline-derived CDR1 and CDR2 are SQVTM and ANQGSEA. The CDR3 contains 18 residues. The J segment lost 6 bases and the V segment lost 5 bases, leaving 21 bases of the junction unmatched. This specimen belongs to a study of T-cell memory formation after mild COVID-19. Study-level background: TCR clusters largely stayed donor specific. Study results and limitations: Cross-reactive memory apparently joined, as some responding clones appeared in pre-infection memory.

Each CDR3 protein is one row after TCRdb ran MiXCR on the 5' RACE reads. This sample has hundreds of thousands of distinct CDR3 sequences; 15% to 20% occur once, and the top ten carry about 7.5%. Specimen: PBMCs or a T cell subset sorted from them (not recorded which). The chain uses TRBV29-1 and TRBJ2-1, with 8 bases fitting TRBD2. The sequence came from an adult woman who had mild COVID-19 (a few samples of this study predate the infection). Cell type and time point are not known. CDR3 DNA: TGCAGCGTTAAAACCGAGTCAGGGGCTAGCGGGTTTGTCAATGAGCAGTTCTTC. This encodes CSVKTESGASGFVNEQFF.